These 14 T cell receptor beta chains originate from one sample sequenced in a study of T cells in Graves' hyperthyroidism and ophthalmopathy. Regions amplified from RNA transcripts were the TCR beta CDR3 regions. Primed by the HTBI set, a first-round RT-PCR was run on the TCR CDR3. TCRdb reprocessed the multiplex PCR reads via MiXCR and lists one record per CDR3 protein. The table shows 450,000 to 700,000 distinct CDR3 sequences, with approximately 44% occurring only once. The sequencing input was peripheral blood or thyroid tissue (not recorded which). The receptors derive from an adult woman with Graves' disease, either hyperthyroidism or ophthalmopathy (not recorded which).

The chain has TRBV12-3 or TRBV12-4 and TRBJ1-1, with D possibly matching TRBD1 (6 bases). V was shortened by 8 bases and J by 4 bases, with 17 bases between the two germline ends. This CDR3 region has 14 residues. CDR3 amino acids: CASLTNRASTEAFF. CDR3 in DNA: TGTGCCAGCCTGACGAACAGGGCTAGCACTGAAGCTTTCTTT.

The DNA of the CDR3 is TGTGCCAGCAGCTCTCGTGGACAGGGTCTGAATCAGCCCCAGCATTTT. This gives the protein CASSSRGQGLNQPQHF. The chain combines TRBV6-5 with TRBJ1-5; 8 bases align to TRBD1. Germline V lookup: CDR1 MNHEY, CDR2 SVGAGI. This CDR3 is 16 amino acids long. V dropped 6 bases and J dropped 4; count of bases not matched to a gene: 11.

Many counts were recorded for this clonotype. The rearrangement links TRBV7-2 to TRBJ1-2, with TRBD1 identical over 10 bases. Germline-derived CDR1 and CDR2 are SGHTA and FQGNSA. The CDR3 has 15 residues. V trimming: 5 bases; J trimming: 2 bases; junction bases outside the gene matches: 5. The CDR3 spells CASSPRTGGNYGYTF. CDR3 sequence (DNA): TGTGCCAGCAGCCCCCGGACAGGGGGGAACTATGGCTACACCTTC. Looking up the rest from reference TRBV7-2 and TRBJ1-2 gives the full variable domain: GAGVSQSPSNKVTEKGKDVELRCDPISGHTALYWYRQSLGQGLEFLIYFQGNSAPDKSGLPSDRFSAERTGGSVSTLTIQRTQQEDSAVYLCASSPRTGGNYGYTFGSGTRLTVV.

This clonotype has ten or more counts. The chain links TRBV7-2 to TRBJ1-5, with TRBD1 matching 9 bases. V lost 5 bases, J lost 1 base, and 6 bases stayed unmatched. Germline V gene data show CDR1 as SGHTA and CDR2 as FQGNSA. This CDR3 contains 16 residues. The DNA of the CDR3 is TGTGCCAGCAGCCGACAGGGGGGGGTAAGCAATCAGCCCCAGCATTTT. Its protein product is CASSRQGGVSNQPQHF.

The chain carries TRBV5-1 and TRBJ2-7, with 7 bases that match TRBD1. V shed 5 bases, J shed 3 bases, and the junction held 11 bases outside the gene matches. CDR1 and CDR2 from the germline V gene are SGHRS and YFSETQ. CDR3 length: 15 amino acids. CDR3 in DNA: TGCGCCAGCAGTGGGTTGGCTTGGACAGGCTACGAGCAGTACTTC. Its protein product is CASSGLAWTGYEQYF.

This clonotype was seen ten or more times. CDR3 DNA: TGCGCCAGCAGCTTCGGGACTCTTGATAGCAATCAGCCCCAGCATTTT. The encoded protein is CASSFGTLDSNQPQHF. The V call is TRBV5-1, the J call TRBJ1-5, with D possibly matching TRBD1 (5 bases). The germline V gene has CDR1 SGHRS and CDR2 YFSETQ. Trimming removed 2 bases from V and 0 bases from J, with 12 bases in between. The CDR3 contains 16 residues.

This clonotype was seen at least ten times. The DNA for the CDR3 is TGCAGCGTCAGCCCTACAGGGGGCTCCGGTGAAGCTTTCTTT. Protein sequence: CSVSPTGGSGEAFF. This chain links TRBV29-1 with TRBJ1-1; 9 bases agree with TRBD1. V trimming: 6 bases; J trimming: 7 bases; junction bases outside the gene matches: 12. This CDR3 spans 14 amino acids. The germline CDR1 and CDR2 sequences are SQVTM and ANQGSEA. Variable domain in full (rest from reference TRBV29-1 and TRBJ1-1): SAVISQKPSRDICQRGTSLTIQCQVDSQVTMMFWYRQQPGQSLTLIATANQGSEATYESGFVIDKFPISRPNLTFSTLTVSNMSPEDSSIYLCSVSPTGGSGEAFFGQGTRLTVV.

J is TRBJ2-5 and V is TRBV29-1; the D is unclear. The V and J ends lost 0 bases and 9 bases respectively, with 14 bases between them. The germline V gene has CDR1 SQVTM and CDR2 ANQGSEA. This CDR3 spans 13 amino acids. The CDR3 DNA is TGCAGCGTTGAAGAAGGATTCAATCAGCCCCAGTACTTC. Protein: CSVEEGFNQPQYF.

In regard to this clonotype: Lacking the conserved final phenylalanine or tryptophan, this CDR3 likely reflects a read error. The limits of the CDR3 on the DNA are not certain, so only TCRdb's listed CDR3 is given. The rearrangement uses TRBV7-3 and TRBJ2-7; TRBD2, the D gene given by the table, was not confirmed from the DNA. The CDR3 is 11 amino acids long, termini counted. Germline CDR1 SGHTA, CDR2 FQGTGA. CDR3 loop: CASSLTNLLAG.

This clonotype was seen once. The chain joins TRBV7-2 to TRBJ1-2, with 9 bases aligning to TRBD1. This CDR3 comprises 16 residues. CDR1 is SGHTA and CDR2 is FQGNSA in the germline V gene. V was pared by 8 bases and J by 2 bases, with 12 bases of the junction left unmatched. This chain's CDR3 is CASFGLQGALNYGYTF. The CDR3 DNA is TGTGCCAGCTTCGGGTTACAGGGGGCTCTAAACTATGGCTACACCTTC.

The rearrangement uses TRBV14 and TRBJ1-3, with D perhaps matching TRBD1 (6 bases). CDR1 is SGHDN and CDR2 is FVKESK in the germline V gene. This CDR3 contains 16 residues. The ends were cut back, 4 bases at V and 1 base at J, with 14 bases in the middle. CDR3 coding DNA: TGTGCCAGCAGCCGCCTCGGGGGGCCTTCTGGAAACACCATATATTTT. This encodes CASSRLGGPSGNTIYF.

About this clonotype itself: The junction departs from the called germline gene at one end, perhaps through a read error. The genes are TRBV6-1 and TRBJ1-5; D ambiguous. Germline V gene lookup returns CDR1 MNHNS and CDR2 SASEGT. The CDR3 extends over 15 amino acids. The CDR3 coding sequence is TGTGCCAGCAGTGTGGGCCCTTGGAGCAACCAGCCCCAGCATTTT. The encoded protein is CASSVGPWSNQPQHF.

The CDR3 region is CASSLPGLGNTIYF. CDR3 DNA: TGTGCCAGCAGCTTACCAGGGCTTGGAAACACCATATATTTT. The chain recombines TRBV11-3 with TRBJ1-3; tentative D call: TRBD1 (5 bases). The germline CDR1 and CDR2 sequences are SGHNT and YENEEA. The CDR3 has 14 residues. V was clipped by 2 bases and J by 3 bases, with 8 bases between them.

On this clonotype: Because it lacks the conserved phenylalanine or tryptophan at the end, this CDR3 is likely a read error. Because the CDR3's place on the DNA is in doubt, the DNA is left out and the CDR3 is given as listed by TCRdb. V usage is TRBV24-1 and J usage is TRBJ2-2. The CDR3 totals 9 residues, both ends included. Germline CDR1 and CDR2: KGHDR and SFDVKD. CDR3: CATSDHEHT.